The 18 T cell receptor beta chains below were found in one sample sequenced in a study of early T cells in non-severe SARS-CoV-2 infection. MiXCR was run by TCRdb on the 5' RACE reads, yielding one entry per CDR3 protein. The sample yields 65,000 to 75,000 distinct CDR3 sequences, approximately 4.6% seen once. Specimen: whole blood, collected at baseline. The receptors derive from an adult who was a healthcare worker with PCR-confirmed SARS-CoV-2 infection or an uninfected control (not recorded which). The donor label of this sample is uncertain.

In this sample, this clonotype turned up many times. As DNA, the CDR3 is TGTGCCAGCAGTGAACACGGGGGCCACTACAATGAGCAGTTCTTC. Its protein product is CASSEHGGHYNEQFF. V usage is TRBV6-4 and J usage is TRBJ2-1; D may correspond to TRBD1 or TRBD2 (6 bases each). Trimming cost V 3 bases and J 3 bases, with 12 bases left between them. Germline V lookup: CDR1 MRHNA, CDR2 SNTAGT. This CDR3 is built from 15 residues.

V is TRBV7-2 and J is TRBJ1-2; D perhaps matches TRBD1 (5 bases). The CDR3 has 18 amino acids. V was trimmed by 4 bases and J by 3 bases, leaving 24 bases between them. CDR1 and CDR2 from the germline V gene are SGHTA and FQGNSA. The CDR3 coding sequence is TGTGCCAGCAGCTCCCTAGTTTCCACAGGCTTTGGAGACTATGGCTACACCTTC. This encodes CASSSLVSTGFGDYGYTF.

A few counts support this clonotype. The CDR3 region has the DNA TGCGCCAGCAGTCCTGGCGGGCTCCCCGGGGACGAGCAGTACTTC. It specifies CASSPGGLPGDEQYF. The chain couples TRBV5-1 to TRBJ2-7, with D possibly being TRBD2 (5 bases). Germline assignment: CDR1 SGHRS and CDR2 YFSETQ. This CDR3 contains 15 residues. Trimming took off 5 bases at V and 5 bases at J, with 20 bases between the two ends. Full variable domain (outside the CDR3, taken from reference TRBV5-1 and TRBJ2-7): KAGVTQTPRYLIKTRGQQVTLSCSPISGHRSVSWYQQTPGQGLQFLFEYFSETQRNKGNFPGRFSGRQFSNSRSEMNVSTLELGDSALYLCASSPGGLPGDEQYFGPGTRLTVT.

The rearrangement joins TRBV6-5 to TRBJ2-6; TRBD2 matches at 7 bases. The V gene's germline CDR1 is MNHEY and CDR2 SVGAGI. The CDR3 loop spans 18 amino acids. J was trimmed by 1 base and V by 2 bases; bases with no gene match: 8. The CDR3 sequence is CASSYRSSGVSGANVLTF. CDR3 DNA sequence: TGTGCCAGCAGTTACCGGAGCAGCGGGGTGTCTGGGGCCAACGTCCTGACTTTC.

Many counts were recorded for this clonotype. The V call is TRBV4-3, the J call TRBJ2-3; D may be TRBD1 (5 bases). This CDR3 is 15 amino acids long. Germline-derived CDR1 and CDR2 are LGHNA and YSLEER. The V end was cut by 0 bases, the J end by 5 bases, with 12 bases between. This CDR3 is CASSQDRVERDTQYF. CDR3 sequence (DNA): TGCGCCAGCAGCCAAGACAGGGTGGAAAGAGATACGCAGTATTTT.

There are many counts of this clonotype. V gene TRBV13 combines with J gene TRBJ2-7; unclear D gene. The CDR3 is 13 amino acids. Germline CDR1 and CDR2: PRHDT and FYEKMQ (reference sequence). V was trimmed by 1 base and J by 2 bases, leaving 6 bases between them. As DNA, the CDR3 is TGTGCCAGCAGCTTAGAGGCAGCCTACGAGCAGTACTTC. Translated, it gives CASSLEAAYEQYF.

This clonotype was detected many times. This sequence joins TRBV19 and TRBJ2-1; no clear D. Germline V gene sequence: CDR1 LNHDA, CDR2 SQIVND (reference sequence). The CDR3 extends over 15 amino acids. V lost 3 bases, J lost 3 bases, and 12 bases lay in between. The chain's CDR3 is CASSISSSGYNEQFF. CDR3 DNA: TGTGCCAGTAGTATTAGTTCATCTGGCTACAATGAGCAGTTCTTC. The variable domain in full, with the rest retrieved from reference TRBV19 and TRBJ2-1, is DGGITQSPKYLFRKEGQNVTLSCEQNLNHDAMYWYRQDPGQGLRLIYYSQIVNDFQKGDIAEGYSVSREKKESFPLTVTSAQKNPTAFYLCASSISSSGYNEQFFGPGTRLTVL.

The table lists this clonotype with a few counts. The chain is built from TRBV6-1 and TRBJ1-4; D gene unclear. This CDR3 is 10 amino acids long. Trimming stripped 3 bases from V and 7 bases from J, with 0 bases between. Germline V gene data show CDR1 as MNHNS and CDR2 as SASEGT. The CDR3 coding sequence is TGTGCCAGCAGTGATGAAAAACTGTTTTTT. Encoded protein: CASSDEKLFF.

The CDR3 reads CASSPLEEREAFF. In DNA, the CDR3 is TGTGCCAGCTCACCGCTGGAAGAGAGGGAAGCTTTCTTT. The J gene is TRBJ1-1, the V gene TRBV18; D ambiguous. Trimming cost V 3 bases and J 8 bases, with 13 bases left between them. The CDR3 runs 13 residues. The V gene's germline CDR1 is KGHSH and CDR2 LQKENI.

Many counts were recorded for this clonotype. This chain connects TRBV20-1 to TRBJ2-3, with D perhaps matching TRBD2 (5 bases). CDR3 length equals 15 residues. Germline assignment: CDR1 DFQATT and CDR2 SNEGSKA (reference sequence). V lost 5 bases, J lost 1 base, and 16 bases lay in between. CDR3 residues: CSAPMRVTGTDTQYF. The CDR3 DNA is TGCAGTGCTCCTATGCGGGTGACGGGCACAGATACGCAGTATTTT.

This clonotype was detected ten times or more. The chain combines TRBV20-1 with TRBJ1-2; D is unresolved. This CDR3 has 13 amino acids. V was clipped by 3 bases and J by 0 bases, with 8 bases between them. Germline values: CDR1 DFQATT, CDR2 SNEGSKA (reference sequence). CDR3 sequence (DNA): TGCAGTGCTAGGCCCTTAGCTAACTATGGCTACACCTTC. This gives the protein CSARPLANYGYTF.

This clonotype was seen repeatedly, ten times or more. V and J are TRBV6-5 and TRBJ2-7; possibly TRBD1 for D (6 bases). In germline, CDR1 is MNHEY, CDR2 SVGAGI. The CDR3 is made up of 14 amino acids. Trimming took 4 bases from V and 2 from J, leaving 12 bases between them. The CDR3 region has the DNA TGTGCCAGCAGTTTTAAACAGGGCGCCTACGAGCAGTACTTC. Translation: CASSFKQGAYEQYF.

This clonotype was recorded at least ten times. The genes are TRBV15 and TRBJ1-4; 8 nucleotides line up with TRBD1. From germline, CDR1 is LNHNV and CDR2 YYDKDF (reference sequence). The length of the CDR3 is 15 residues. V gave up 3 bases and J gave up 1 base; unmatched junction bases: 1. CDR3 in DNA: TGTGCCACCAGCAGGGACAGGGTAACTAATGAAAAACTGTTTTTT. Protein: CATSRDRVTNEKLFF.

This clonotype appeared many times. CDR3 nucleotide sequence: TGTGCCAGCAGCCGCAGAGTTGGAGAGACCCAGTACTTC. This encodes CASSRRVGETQYF. This sequence joins TRBV7-8 and TRBJ2-5, with D unresolved. Trimming left V 5 bases short and J 4 bases short, with 11 bases between. Germline CDR1 is SGHVS and CDR2 is FQNEAQ. The CDR3 totals 13 residues.

This clonotype was counted between two and nine times. The rearrangement uses TRBV5-1 and TRBJ1-5; D not resolved. This CDR3 has 15 amino acids. Per germline, CDR1 SGHRS and CDR2 YFSETQ. The V and J ends lost 0 bases and 6 bases respectively, with 13 bases between them. The CDR3: CASSLDLGRSQPQHF. CDR3 nucleotide sequence: TGCGCCAGCAGCTTGGACTTAGGGAGGAGTCAGCCCCAGCATTTT.

This clonotype was observed a few times. The V call is TRBV6-6, the J call TRBJ1-1; a possible D gene is TRBD1 (5 bases). V was trimmed by 2 bases and J by 3 bases, leaving 7 bases between them. Looked up from germline, CDR1 is MNHNY and CDR2 is SVGAGI (reference sequence). The CDR3 runs 13 residues. CDR3 DNA: TGTGCCAGCAGTTACACCAGGGACACTGAAGCTTTCTTT. As protein: CASSYTRDTEAFF.

CDR3 coding DNA: TGTGCCAGCAGCTTAGTATCAGTGGCAGCGTTAAATGGCTACACCTTC. Translating it yields CASSLVSVAALNGYTF. The chain couples TRBV7-2 to TRBJ1-2; no firm D call. This CDR3 is built from 16 residues. From germline, CDR1 is SGHTA and CDR2 FQGNSA. Trimming removed 1 base at V and 6 bases at J, with 18 bases between.

This chain uses TRBV5-8 with TRBJ2-3, with D perhaps matching TRBD1 (7 bases). CDR3 length: 14 residues. The germline V and J ends were trimmed by 4 bases and 3 bases, with 12 bases remaining between them. CDR1 and CDR2 (germline): SGHTS, YDEGEE. For the CDR3, the DNA is TGTGCCAGCAGCCTCAGGGGGAGGACAGATACGCAGTATTTT. This encodes CASSLRGRTDTQYF.